This T cell receptor beta chain derives from a study of T-cell memory formation after mild COVID-19. Study at large: Each donor largely had its own TCR clusters.

Study observations and caveats: Pre-infection memory showed some responding clones, and this suggested that cross-reactive memory joined. Whether second-wave clones peaking at day 37 were SARS-CoV-2 specific went unconfirmed. Clones that got smaller from day 15 to 85 had even CD4/CD8, while clones growing later tipped toward CD4+.

CDR3 length: 13 residues. V was clipped by 5 bases and J by 9 bases, with 11 bases between them. CDR1 and CDR2 (germline): SGHTA, FQGTGA. TCRdb re-analysed the 5' RACE reads in MiXCR, keeping a single row per CDR3 protein. The table includes roughly 450,000 distinct CDR3 sequences, 15% to 20% detected once. In the case of this clonotype: What it binds is unknown.

The chain has TRBV7-3 and TRBJ1-6; D unresolved. The sample comprised PBMCs or a T cell subset sorted from them (not recorded which). The TCR was taken from an adult woman who had mild COVID-19 (a few samples of this study predate the infection). Cell type and time point are not known. The CDR3, as DNA: TGTGCCAGCAGCCTGGAGCCGAGTTCACCCCTCCACTTT. As protein: CASSLEPSSPLHF.